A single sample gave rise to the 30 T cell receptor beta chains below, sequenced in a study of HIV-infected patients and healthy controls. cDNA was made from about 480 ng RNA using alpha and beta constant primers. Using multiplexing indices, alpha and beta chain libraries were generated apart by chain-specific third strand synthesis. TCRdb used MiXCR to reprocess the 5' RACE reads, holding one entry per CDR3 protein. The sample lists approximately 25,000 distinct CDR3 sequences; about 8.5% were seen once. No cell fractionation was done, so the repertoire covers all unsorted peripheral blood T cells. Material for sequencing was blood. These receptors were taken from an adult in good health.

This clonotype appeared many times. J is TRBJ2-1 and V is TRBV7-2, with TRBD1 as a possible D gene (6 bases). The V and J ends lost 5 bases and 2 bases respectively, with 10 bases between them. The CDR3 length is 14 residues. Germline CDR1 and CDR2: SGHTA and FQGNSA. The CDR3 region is CASSAQGTYNEQFF. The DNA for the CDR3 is TGTGCCAGCAGCGCCCAGGGGACCTACAATGAGCAGTTCTTC. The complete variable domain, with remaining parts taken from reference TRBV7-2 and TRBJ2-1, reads GAGVSQSPSNKVTEKGKDVELRCDPISGHTALYWYRQSLGQGLEFLIYFQGNSAPDKSGLPSDRFSAERTGGSVSTLTIQRTQQEDSAVYLCASSAQGTYNEQFFGPGTRLTVL.

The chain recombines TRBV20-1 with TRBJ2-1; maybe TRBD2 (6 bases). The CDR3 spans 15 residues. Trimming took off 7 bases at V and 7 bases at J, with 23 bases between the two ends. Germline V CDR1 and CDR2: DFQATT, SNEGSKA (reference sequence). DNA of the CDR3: TGCAGTGTCGCGCTTTGGCGGGGTGTCCGTAATGAGCAGTTCTTC. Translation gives CSVALWRGVRNEQFF.

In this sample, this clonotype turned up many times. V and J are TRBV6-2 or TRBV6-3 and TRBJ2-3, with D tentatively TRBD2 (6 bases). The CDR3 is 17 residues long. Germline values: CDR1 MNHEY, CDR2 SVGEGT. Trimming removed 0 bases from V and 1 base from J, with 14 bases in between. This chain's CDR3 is CASSYSTRGPRTDTQYF. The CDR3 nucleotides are TGTGCCAGCAGTTACTCGACGCGGGGACCCCGCACAGATACGCAGTATTTT.

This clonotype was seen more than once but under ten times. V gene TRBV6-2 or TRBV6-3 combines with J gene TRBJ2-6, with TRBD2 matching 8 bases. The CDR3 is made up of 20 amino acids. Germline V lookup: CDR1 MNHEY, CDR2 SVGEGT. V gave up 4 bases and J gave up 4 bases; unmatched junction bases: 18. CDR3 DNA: TGTGCCAGCAGTTCCCTTGCCGGGACTAGTTTATTCACCGGGGCCAACGTCCTGACTTTC. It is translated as CASSSLAGTSLFTGANVLTF.

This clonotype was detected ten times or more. The CDR3 protein is CASSLVPSGGFYNEQFF. Written as DNA, the CDR3 is TGCGCCAGCAGCTTGGTGCCTAGCGGGGGGTTCTACAATGAGCAGTTCTTC. The chain links TRBV5-1 to TRBJ2-1, with 11 bases lining up with TRBD2. CDR1 and CDR2 from the germline V gene are SGHRS and YFSETQ. V lost 0 bases, J lost 3 bases, and 5 bases stayed unmatched. The CDR3 sequence is 17 residues long.

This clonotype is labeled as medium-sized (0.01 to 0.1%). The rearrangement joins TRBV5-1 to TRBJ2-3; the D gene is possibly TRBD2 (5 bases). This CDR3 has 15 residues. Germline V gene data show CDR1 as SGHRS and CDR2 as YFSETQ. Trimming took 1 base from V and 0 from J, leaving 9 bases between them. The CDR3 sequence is CASSLLDLSTDTQYF. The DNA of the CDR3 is TGCGCCAGCAGCTTGCTGGACTTAAGCACAGATACGCAGTATTTT.

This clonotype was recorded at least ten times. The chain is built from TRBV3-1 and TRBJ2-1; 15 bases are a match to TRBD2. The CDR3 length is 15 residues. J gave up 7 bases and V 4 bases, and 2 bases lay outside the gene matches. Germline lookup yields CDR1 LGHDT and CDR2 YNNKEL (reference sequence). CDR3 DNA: TGTGCCAGCAGCCCCGGACTAGCGGGGGGGAATGAGCAGTTCTTC. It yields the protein CASSPGLAGGNEQFF.

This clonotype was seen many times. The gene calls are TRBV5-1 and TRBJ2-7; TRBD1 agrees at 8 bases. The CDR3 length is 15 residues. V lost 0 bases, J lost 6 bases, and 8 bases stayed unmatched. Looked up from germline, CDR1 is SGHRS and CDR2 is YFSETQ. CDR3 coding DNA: TGCGCCAGCAGCTTGGATCAGGGGGCTGCGGGCGAGCAGTACTTC. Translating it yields CASSLDQGAAGEQYF. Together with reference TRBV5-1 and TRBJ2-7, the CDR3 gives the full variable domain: KAGVTQTPRYLIKTRGQQVTLSCSPISGHRSVSWYQQTPGQGLQFLFEYFSETQRNKGNFPGRFSGRQFSNSRSEMNVSTLELGDSALYLCASSLDQGAAGEQYFGPGTRLTVT.

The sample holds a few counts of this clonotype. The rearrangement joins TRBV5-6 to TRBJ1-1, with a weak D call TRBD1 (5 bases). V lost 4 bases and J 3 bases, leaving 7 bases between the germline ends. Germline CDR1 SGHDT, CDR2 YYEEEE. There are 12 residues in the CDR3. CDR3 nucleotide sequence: TGTGCCAGCAGCGGGACGTACACTGAAGCTTTCTTT. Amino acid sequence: CASSGTYTEAFF.

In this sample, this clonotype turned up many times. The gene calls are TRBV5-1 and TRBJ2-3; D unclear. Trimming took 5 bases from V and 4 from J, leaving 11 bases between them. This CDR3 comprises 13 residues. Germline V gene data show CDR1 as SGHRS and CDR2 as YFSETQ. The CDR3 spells CASSEPWADTQYF. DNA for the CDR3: TGCGCCAGCAGTGAGCCATGGGCAGATACGCAGTATTTT.

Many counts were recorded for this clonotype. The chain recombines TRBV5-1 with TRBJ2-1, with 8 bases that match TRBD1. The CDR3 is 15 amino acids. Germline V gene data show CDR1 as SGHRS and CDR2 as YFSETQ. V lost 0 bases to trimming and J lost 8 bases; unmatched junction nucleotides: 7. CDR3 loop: CASSLEDRVRDEQFF. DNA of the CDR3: TGCGCCAGCAGCTTGGAGGACAGGGTCCGAGATGAGCAGTTCTTC.

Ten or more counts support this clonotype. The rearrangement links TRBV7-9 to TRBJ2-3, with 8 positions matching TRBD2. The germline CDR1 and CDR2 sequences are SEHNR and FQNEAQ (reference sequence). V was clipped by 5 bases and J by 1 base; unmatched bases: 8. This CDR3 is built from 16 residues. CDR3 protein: CASSPPRAGGTDTQYF. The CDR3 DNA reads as TGTGCCAGCAGCCCCCCTCGAGCGGGGGGCACAGATACGCAGTATTTT.

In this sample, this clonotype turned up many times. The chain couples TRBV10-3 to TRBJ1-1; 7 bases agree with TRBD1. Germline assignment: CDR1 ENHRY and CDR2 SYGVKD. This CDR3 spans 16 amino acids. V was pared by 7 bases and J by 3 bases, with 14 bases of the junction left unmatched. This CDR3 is CAITPTRDRADTEAFF. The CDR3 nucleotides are TGTGCCATCACCCCCACCAGAGACAGGGCGGACACTGAAGCTTTCTTT.

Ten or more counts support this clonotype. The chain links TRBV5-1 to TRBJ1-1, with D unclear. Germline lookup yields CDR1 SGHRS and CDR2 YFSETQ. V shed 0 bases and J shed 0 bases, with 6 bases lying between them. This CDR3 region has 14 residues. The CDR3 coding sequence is TGCGCCAGCAGCTTGGGACACCTGAACACTGAAGCTTTCTTT. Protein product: CASSLGHLNTEAFF. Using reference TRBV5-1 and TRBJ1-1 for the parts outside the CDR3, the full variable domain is KAGVTQTPRYLIKTRGQQVTLSCSPISGHRSVSWYQQTPGQGLQFLFEYFSETQRNKGNFPGRFSGRQFSNSRSEMNVSTLELGDSALYLCASSLGHLNTEAFFGQGTRLTVV.

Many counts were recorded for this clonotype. The CDR3, as DNA: TGCAGCGCCAAACTAGCGTCGAGCACAGATACGCAGTATTTT. Translating gives CSAKLASSTDTQYF. This chain connects TRBV29-1 to TRBJ2-3, with TRBD2 matching 7 bases. The CDR3 consists of 14 residues. Germline assignment: CDR1 SQVTM and CDR2 ANQGSEA. With 7 bases clipped from V and 0 bases from J, the junction kept 7 bases outside the gene matches.

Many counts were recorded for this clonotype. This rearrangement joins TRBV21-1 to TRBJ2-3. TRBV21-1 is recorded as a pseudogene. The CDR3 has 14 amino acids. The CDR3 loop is CASSKGPSPDTQYF. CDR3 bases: TGTGCCAGCAGCAAAGGACCTAGCCCAGATACGCAGTATTTT.

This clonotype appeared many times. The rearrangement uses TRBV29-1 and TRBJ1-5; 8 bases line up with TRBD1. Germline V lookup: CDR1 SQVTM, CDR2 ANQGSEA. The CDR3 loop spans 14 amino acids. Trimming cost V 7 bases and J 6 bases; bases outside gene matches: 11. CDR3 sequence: CSASTGGGGQPQHF. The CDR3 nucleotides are TGCAGCGCCTCCACAGGGGGAGGAGGTCAGCCCCAGCATTTT.

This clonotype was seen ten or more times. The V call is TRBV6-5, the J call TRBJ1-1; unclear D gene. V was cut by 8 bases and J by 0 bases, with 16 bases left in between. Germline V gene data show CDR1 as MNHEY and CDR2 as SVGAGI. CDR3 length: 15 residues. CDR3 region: CASLRPTPVNTEAFF. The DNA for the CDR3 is TGTGCCAGCCTGAGACCCACCCCCGTGAACACTGAAGCTTTCTTT.

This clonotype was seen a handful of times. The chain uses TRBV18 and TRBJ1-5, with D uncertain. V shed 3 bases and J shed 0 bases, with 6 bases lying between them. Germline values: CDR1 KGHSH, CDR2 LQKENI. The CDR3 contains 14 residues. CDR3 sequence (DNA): TGTGCCAGCTCACCCCCGGATAGCAATCAGCCCCAGCATTTT. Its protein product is CASSPPDSNQPQHF.

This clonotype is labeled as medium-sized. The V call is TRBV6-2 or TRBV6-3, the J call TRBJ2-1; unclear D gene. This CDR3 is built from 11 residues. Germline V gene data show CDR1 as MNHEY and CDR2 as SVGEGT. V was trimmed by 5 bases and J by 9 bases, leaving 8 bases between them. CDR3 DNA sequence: TGTGCCAGCAGTAGTTGGGTTGAGCAGTTCTTC. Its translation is CASSSWVEQFF.

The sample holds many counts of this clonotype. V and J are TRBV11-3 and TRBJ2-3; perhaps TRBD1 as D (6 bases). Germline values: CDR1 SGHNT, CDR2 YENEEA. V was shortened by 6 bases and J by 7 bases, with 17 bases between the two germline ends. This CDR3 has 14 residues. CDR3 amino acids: CASSLGMGAYTQYF. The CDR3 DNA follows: TGTGCCAGCAGTCTCGGGATGGGGGCATATACGCAGTATTTT.

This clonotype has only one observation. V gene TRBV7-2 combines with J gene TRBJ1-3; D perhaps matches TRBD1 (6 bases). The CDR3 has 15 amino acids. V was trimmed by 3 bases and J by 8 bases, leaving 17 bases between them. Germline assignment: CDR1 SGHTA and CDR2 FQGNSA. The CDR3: CASSFGGPPSDTIYF. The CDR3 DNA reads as TGTGCCAGCAGCTTCGGGGGCCCCCCGTCAGACACCATATATTTT.

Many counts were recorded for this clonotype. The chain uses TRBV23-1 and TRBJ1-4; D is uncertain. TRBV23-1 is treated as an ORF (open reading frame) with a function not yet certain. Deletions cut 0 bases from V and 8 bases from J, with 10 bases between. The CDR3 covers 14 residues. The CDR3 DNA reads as TGCGCCAGCAGTCAATCCTTCCATTGCGAAAAACTGTTTTTT. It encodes CASSQSFHCEKLFF.

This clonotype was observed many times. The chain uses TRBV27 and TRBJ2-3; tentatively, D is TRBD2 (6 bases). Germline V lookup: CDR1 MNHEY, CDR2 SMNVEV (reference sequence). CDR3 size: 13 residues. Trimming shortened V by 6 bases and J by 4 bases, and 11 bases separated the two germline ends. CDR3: CASSLARPDTQYF. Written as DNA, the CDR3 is TGTGCCAGCAGCCTAGCGCGGCCAGATACGCAGTATTTT.

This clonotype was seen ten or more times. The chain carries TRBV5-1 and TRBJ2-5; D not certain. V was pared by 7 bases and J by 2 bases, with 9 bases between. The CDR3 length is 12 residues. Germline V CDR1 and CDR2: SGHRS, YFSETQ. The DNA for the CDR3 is TGCGCCAGCGCCGTGGGTCAAGAGACCCAGTACTTC. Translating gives CASAVGQETQYF. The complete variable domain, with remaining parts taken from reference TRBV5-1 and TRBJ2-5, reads KAGVTQTPRYLIKTRGQQVTLSCSPISGHRSVSWYQQTPGQGLQFLFEYFSETQRNKGNFPGRFSGRQFSNSRSEMNVSTLELGDSALYLCASAVGQETQYFGPGTRLLVL.

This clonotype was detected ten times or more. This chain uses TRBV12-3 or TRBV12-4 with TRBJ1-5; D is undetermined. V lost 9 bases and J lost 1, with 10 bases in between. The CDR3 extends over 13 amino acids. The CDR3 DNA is TGTGCCAGGCCACATTGGAGCAATCAGCCCCAGCATTTT. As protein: CARPHWSNQPQHF.

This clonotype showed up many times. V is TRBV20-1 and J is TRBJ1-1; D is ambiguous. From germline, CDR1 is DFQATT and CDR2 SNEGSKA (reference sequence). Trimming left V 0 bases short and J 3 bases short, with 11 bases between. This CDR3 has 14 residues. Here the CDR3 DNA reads TGCAGTGCTAGAGAGTTGGACCTATACACTGAAGCTTTCTTT. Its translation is CSARELDLYTEAFF.

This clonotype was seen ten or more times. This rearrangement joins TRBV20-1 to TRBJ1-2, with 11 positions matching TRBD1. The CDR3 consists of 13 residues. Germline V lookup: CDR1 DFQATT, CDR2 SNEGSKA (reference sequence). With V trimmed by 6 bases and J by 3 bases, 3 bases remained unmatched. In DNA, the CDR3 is TGCAGTGCGGGACAGGGGGTCTACTATGGCTACACCTTC. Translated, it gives CSAGQGVYYGYTF.

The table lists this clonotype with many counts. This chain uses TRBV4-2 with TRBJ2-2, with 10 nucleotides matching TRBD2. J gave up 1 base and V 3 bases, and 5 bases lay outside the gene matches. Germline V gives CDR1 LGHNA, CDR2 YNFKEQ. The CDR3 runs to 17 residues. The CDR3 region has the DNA TGTGCCAGCAGCCAGGAGACTAGCGGGCGGAACACCGGGGAGCTGTTTTTT. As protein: CASSQETSGRNTGELFF.

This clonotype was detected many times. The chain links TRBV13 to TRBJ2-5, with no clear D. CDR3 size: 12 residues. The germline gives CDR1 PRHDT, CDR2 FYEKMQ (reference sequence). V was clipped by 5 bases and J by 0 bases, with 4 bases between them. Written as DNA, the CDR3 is TGTGCCAGCAGCGATGACCAAGAGACCCAGTACTTC. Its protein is CASSDDQETQYF.